This T cell receptor (beta chain) was retrieved from a study of neoadjuvant nivolumab and ipilimumab in lung cancer. At the level of the study: The combination arm added day-1 ipilimumab 1 mg/kg to nivolumab 3 mg/kg on days 1, 15, 29. Regarding the study as a whole: Resected tumors had greater TCR richness and clonality than uninvolved lung. Only two of four nivolumab-treated tumors gained richness and clonality by surgery. Resected-tumor TCR richness correlated positively with pretherapy blood richness.

As regards this clone: Its antigen is undetermined.

Per germline, CDR1 MNHEY and CDR2 SVGAGI. This CDR3 region has 13 residues. V dropped 10 bases and J dropped 5 bases, with 18 bases sitting between them. Clones were read by immunoSEQ multiplex PCR, and TCRdb kept only the in-frame ones, dropping some. The sample carries thousands of clones, around 77% recorded once. The sequencing used tumor tissue, collected after neoadjuvant nivolumab, alone or with ipilimumab, at or shortly before surgery. This sequence was found in an adult with non-small cell lung cancer. The rearrangement links TRBV6-5 to TRBJ2-7, with D maybe TRBD2 (5 bases). The CDR3 nucleotides read TGTGCCACTACCGATTACTCCGGGGACGAGCAGTACTTC. This encodes CATTDYSGDEQYF.